What follows describes a single TCR beta chain. The record originates from a study of blood T cell repertoires in COVID-19. The method was immunoSEQ multiplex PCR; TCRdb's version includes in-frame clones alone and lacks a portion of them. The table has a few hundred thousand clones, about 88% seen once. The TCR originated in a woman younger than 35 who had been exposed to COVID-19. Sequencing input: PBMCs or T cells enriched from blood (not recorded which).

The CDR3 DNA sequence: TGTGCCAGCAGCTACAAATTTAGCGGGGACAACACCGGGGAGCTGTTTTTT. Translating it yields CASSYKFSGDNTGELFF. The chain combines TRBV5-6 with TRBJ2-2; 8 bases map to TRBD2. Germline V gene lookup returns CDR1 SGHDT and CDR2 YYEEEE. The CDR3 length is 17 residues. V was clipped by 3 bases and J by 2 bases; unmatched bases: 9.